This entry concerns a single T cell receptor beta chain. The source of the sample is a study of blood T cell repertoires in COVID-19. On the study more broadly: Donors in the United States, Italy and Spain gave samples during acute or convalescent COVID-19. Sample material is recorded as cDNA or gDNA derived from T cells, B-cell-depleted T cells, or PBMCs.

Germline V gene sequence: CDR1 ENHRY, CDR2 SYGVKD. This CDR3 region has 16 residues. V shed 11 bases, J shed 2 bases, and the junction held 9 bases outside the gene matches. In the authors' methods: Amplification of reference gene primers was used by the study to estimate nucleated cell counts. Generated by immunoSEQ multiplex PCR, the TCRdb table keeps only in-frame clones and is missing some. V and J calls and clone size follow that table, whereas D and trimming were derived from the DNA. The table shows about 73,000 clones, with approximately 90% occurring only once. The chain is built from TRBV10-3 and TRBJ2-1; 13 bases line up with TRBD2. What was sequenced was peripheral blood. The receptor was derived from a woman under 30 with acute or convalescent COVID-19. CDR3 residues: CAVKPGLAGAYNEQFF. CDR3 DNA sequence: TGTGCCGTCAAACCTGGACTAGCGGGAGCCTACAATGAGCAGTTCTTC.